This entry lists 11 T cell receptor beta chains sequenced from one sample in a study of T cell repertoires in cytomegalovirus infection. TCRdb ran MiXCR on the reads and lists one entry per CDR3 protein. The sample has around 450,000 distinct CDR3 sequences, roughly 10% seen once. Sample: PBMCs. Every receptor here comes from a human donor in good health (CMV status not recorded). Some clones in this sample may be carry-over from other donors' samples.

The chain uses TRBV6-4 and TRBJ2-5; D unclear. Deletions cut 8 bases from V and 2 bases from J, with 9 bases between. The CDR3 totals 12 residues. CDR1 and CDR2 (germline): MRHNA, SNTAGT. The CDR3 bases are TGTGCCAGCGGACGGATGCAAGAGACCCAGTACTTC. It specifies CASGRMQETQYF.

This clonotype was counted between two and nine times. The rearrangement uses TRBV30 and TRBJ2-3; D unresolved. The V gene lost 0 bases and the J gene lost 0 bases, with 16 bases spanning the gap. This CDR3 is 17 amino acids long. Per germline, CDR1 GTSNPN and CDR2 SVGIG (reference sequence). DNA of the CDR3: TGTGCCTGGAGTGTACTTGTCGGGCGGTCTAGCACAGATACGCAGTATTTT. Amino acid sequence: CAWSVLVGRSSTDTQYF. The whole variable domain, filled in from reference TRBV30 and TRBJ2-3, reads SQTIHQWPATLVQPVGSPLSLECTVEGTSNPNLYWYRQAAGRGLQLLFYSVGIGQISSEVPQNLSASRPQDRQFILSSKKLLLSDSGFYLCAWSVLVGRSSTDTQYFGPGTRLTVL.

This sequence joins TRBV29-1 and TRBJ1-1; D possibly corresponds to TRBD1 (5 bases). Looked up from germline, CDR1 is SQVTM and CDR2 is ANQGSEA. This CDR3 spans 11 amino acids. CDR3 bases: TGCAGAGTGGGGCTGGGCACTGAAGCTTTCTTT. This codes for CRVGLGTEAFF.

This clonotype has a handful of counts. The chain uses TRBV5-4 and TRBJ2-1; the D is unclear. V dropped 0 bases and J dropped 9 bases, with 16 bases sitting between them. CDR3 length: 15 amino acids. From germline, CDR1 is SGHNT and CDR2 YYREEE (reference sequence). This CDR3 is CASSLASPPPSEQFF. The CDR3 DNA sequence: TGTGCCAGCAGCTTGGCGAGCCCCCCTCCCAGTGAGCAGTTCTTC.

This clonotype was found many times. The chain uses TRBV19 and TRBJ1-1, with TRBD1 identical over 7 bases. The CDR3 has 16 residues. V gave up 3 bases and J gave up 5 bases; unmatched junction bases: 12. CDR1 and CDR2 from the germline V gene are LNHDA and SQIVND (reference sequence). The CDR3 loop is CASSMEGGRGLTEAFF. CDR3 nucleotide sequence: TGTGCCAGTAGTATGGAGGGTGGCAGGGGGTTGACTGAAGCTTTCTTT.

This clonotype was seen many times. This sequence joins TRBV11-2 and TRBJ2-3, with 7 bases lining up with TRBD1. V trimming: 1 base; J trimming: 6 bases; junction bases outside the gene matches: 7. Germline values: CDR1 SGHAT, CDR2 FQNNGV. There are 15 residues in the CDR3. The CDR3 DNA sequence: TGTGCCAGCAGCTTAGTTTTAGGGGGCAAGGATACGCAGTATTTT. Protein product: CASSLVLGGKDTQYF.

This clonotype was seen more than once but under ten times. The chain combines TRBV2 with TRBJ1-2; weak D call: TRBD1 (5 bases). Per the germline V gene, CDR1 is SNHLY and CDR2 is FYNNEI. The CDR3 has 14 residues. The ends were cut back, 8 bases at V and 8 bases at J, with 21 bases in the middle. CDR3 loop: CASPRGPMGDGYTF. The DNA for the CDR3 is TGTGCCAGCCCAAGGGGACCCATGGGTGACGGCTACACCTTC.

This clonotype showed up many times. One end of the junction does not line up with germline, which may come from a read error. J is TRBJ2-5 and V is TRBV7-7; 8 bases fit TRBD2. Germline CDR1 is SSHAT and CDR2 is FNYEAQ (reference sequence). The CDR3 contains 16 residues. CDR3 sequence reads: CASSLAEIAGKETQYF. CDR3 nucleotides: TGTGCTAGCAGCTTAGCCGAGATAGCGGGAAAAGAGACCCAGTACTTC.

This clonotype was detected ten times or more. The chain links TRBV7-2 to TRBJ2-1; 9 bases are shared with TRBD2. CDR1 is SGHTA, CDR2 FQGNSA, per germline. The junction had 8 bases not matched to a gene; V was cut back by 4 bases and J by 4 bases. The CDR3 consists of 16 residues. The CDR3 DNA follows: TGTGCCAGCAGCTGGAGCGGGGGGCCAGGGTACAATGAGCAGTTCTTC. Translation: CASSWSGGPGYNEQFF.

This clonotype was counted many times. The chain uses TRBV7-8 and TRBJ1-1; weak D call: TRBD1 (5 bases). The CDR3 is 14 amino acids. The V end lost 4 bases, the J end lost 3 bases, and 12 bases lay between the germline ends. From germline, CDR1 is SGHVS and CDR2 FQNEAQ. The CDR3 DNA follows: TGTGCCAGCAGCTGGAACCTCAGGGACACTGAAGCTTTCTTT. This translates into CASSWNLRDTEAFF.

The sample holds many counts of this clonotype. This rearrangement joins TRBV3-1 to TRBJ2-7, with D perhaps TRBD1 or TRBD2 (5 bases each). Trimming took off 6 bases at V and 6 bases at J, with 18 bases between the two ends. Germline V gene sequence: CDR1 LGHDT, CDR2 YNNKEL (reference sequence). The CDR3 spans 14 residues. CDR3 coding DNA: TGTGCCAGCAGTCCAACGGTCGGGGCGTCCGAGCAGTACTTC. It codes for CASSPTVGASEQYF.